The rows below give T cell receptor beta chains drawn from one sample of a study of T-cell reconstitution after alpha-beta-depleted transplantation in children. TCRdb re-called the PCR reads through MiXCR, storing one row per CDR3 protein. The sample carries about 980,000 distinct CDR3 sequences, 25% to 30% recorded once. Sequencing used PBMCs, mostly from graft donor cells, obtained 360 days after TCRalphabeta/CD19-depleted stem cell transplant. These receptors originate from a boy less than two years old who had a stem cell transplant for SCID, so the T cells may come from the graft donor. Both conserved end residues are trimmed from each CDR3.

v_gene,j_gene,CDR3aa
TRBV29-1,TRBJ2-1,SAQGPPLG
TRBV5-6,TRBJ1-6,ASSEVGASYNSPLH
TRBV10-3,TRBJ2-7,AISDRSFSGGEQY
TRBV7-8,TRBJ2-7,ASSLNYGAPRSYEQY
TRBV29-1,TRBJ2-7,SVDIGGGHEQY
TRBV20-1,TRBJ1-4,SAEDRGEKKLF
TRBV12-3/TRBV12-4,TRBJ2-1,ASSLAGSLYNEQF
TRBV12-3/TRBV12-4,TRBJ1-3,ASRRWRDSGNTIY
TRBV15,TRBJ2-5,ATSRATSGPQETQY
TRBV10-3,TRBJ2-1,AISGELAGTNEQF
TRBV6-2/TRBV6-3,TRBJ1-1,ASSYGGTAIMNTEAF
TRBV12-3/TRBV12-4,TRBJ2-4,ASSFPPTDNIQY
TRBV18,TRBJ1-4,ASSTQGLNEKLF
TRBV9,TRBJ1-2,ASSPSWAVTFEGGYT
TRBV12-3/TRBV12-4,TRBJ2-1,ASSLVFSDYNEQF
TRBV15,TRBJ1-5,ATSRDNGEGGWFGNQPQH